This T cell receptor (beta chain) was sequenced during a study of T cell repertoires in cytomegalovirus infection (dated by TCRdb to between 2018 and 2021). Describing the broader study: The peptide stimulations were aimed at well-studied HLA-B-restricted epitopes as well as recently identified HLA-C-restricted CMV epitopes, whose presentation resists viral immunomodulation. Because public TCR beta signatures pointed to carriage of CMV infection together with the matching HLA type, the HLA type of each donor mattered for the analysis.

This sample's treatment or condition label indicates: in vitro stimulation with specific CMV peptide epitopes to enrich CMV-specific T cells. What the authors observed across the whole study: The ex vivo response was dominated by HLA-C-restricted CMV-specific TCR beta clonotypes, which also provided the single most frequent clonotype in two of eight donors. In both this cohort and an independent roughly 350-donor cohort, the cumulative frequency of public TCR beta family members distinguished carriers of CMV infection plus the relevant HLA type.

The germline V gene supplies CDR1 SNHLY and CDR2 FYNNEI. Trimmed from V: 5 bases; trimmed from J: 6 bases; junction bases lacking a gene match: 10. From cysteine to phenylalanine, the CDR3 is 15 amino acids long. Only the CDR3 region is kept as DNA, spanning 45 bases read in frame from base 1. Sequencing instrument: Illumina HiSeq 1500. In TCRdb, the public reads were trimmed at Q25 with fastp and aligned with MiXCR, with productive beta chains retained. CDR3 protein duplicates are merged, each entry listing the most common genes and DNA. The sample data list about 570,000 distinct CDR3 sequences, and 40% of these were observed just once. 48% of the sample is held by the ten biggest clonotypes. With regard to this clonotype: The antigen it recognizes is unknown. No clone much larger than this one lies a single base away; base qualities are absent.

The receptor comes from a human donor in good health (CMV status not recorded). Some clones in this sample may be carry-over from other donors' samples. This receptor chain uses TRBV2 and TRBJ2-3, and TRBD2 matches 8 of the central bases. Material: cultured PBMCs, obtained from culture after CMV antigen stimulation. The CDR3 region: CASSPSGGLSDTQYF. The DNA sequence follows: TGTGCCAGCAGTCCCAGCGGGGGCCTGTCGGATACGCAGTATTTT.